One and the same sample provided the 2 T cell receptor beta chains below, sequenced in a study of shared clonotypes between healthy human individuals. The protocol was immunoSEQ multiplex PCR, while the TCRdb copy is restricted to in-frame clones and leaves out a portion. The profile shows about 490,000 clones, 70% to 80% of them singletons. The sample comprised PBMCs. These receptors were collected from a woman aged 40 to 50 in good health. Some clones in this sample may be carry-over from other donors' samples.

The rearrangement links TRBV7-2 to TRBJ2-3; weak D call: TRBD1 (6 bases). Germline V gene sequence: CDR1 SGHTA, CDR2 FQGNSA. The V end was cut by 1 base, the J end by 2 bases, with 10 bases between. This CDR3 comprises 15 residues. The CDR3 loop is CASSLVGQYTDTQYF. The CDR3 nucleotides are TGTGCCAGCAGCTTAGTTGGACAGTACACAGATACGCAGTATTTT.

This chain joins TRBV27 and TRBJ2-7; 8 positions agree with TRBD1. Germline V gives CDR1 MNHEY, CDR2 SMNVEV (reference sequence). With V trimmed by 2 bases and J by 4 bases, 7 bases remained unmatched. The CDR3 sequence is 15 residues long. The CDR3 DNA reads as TGTGCCAGCAGTTTAGCGAGACAGGGGACGTACGAGCAGTACTTC. This codes for CASSLARQGTYEQYF.